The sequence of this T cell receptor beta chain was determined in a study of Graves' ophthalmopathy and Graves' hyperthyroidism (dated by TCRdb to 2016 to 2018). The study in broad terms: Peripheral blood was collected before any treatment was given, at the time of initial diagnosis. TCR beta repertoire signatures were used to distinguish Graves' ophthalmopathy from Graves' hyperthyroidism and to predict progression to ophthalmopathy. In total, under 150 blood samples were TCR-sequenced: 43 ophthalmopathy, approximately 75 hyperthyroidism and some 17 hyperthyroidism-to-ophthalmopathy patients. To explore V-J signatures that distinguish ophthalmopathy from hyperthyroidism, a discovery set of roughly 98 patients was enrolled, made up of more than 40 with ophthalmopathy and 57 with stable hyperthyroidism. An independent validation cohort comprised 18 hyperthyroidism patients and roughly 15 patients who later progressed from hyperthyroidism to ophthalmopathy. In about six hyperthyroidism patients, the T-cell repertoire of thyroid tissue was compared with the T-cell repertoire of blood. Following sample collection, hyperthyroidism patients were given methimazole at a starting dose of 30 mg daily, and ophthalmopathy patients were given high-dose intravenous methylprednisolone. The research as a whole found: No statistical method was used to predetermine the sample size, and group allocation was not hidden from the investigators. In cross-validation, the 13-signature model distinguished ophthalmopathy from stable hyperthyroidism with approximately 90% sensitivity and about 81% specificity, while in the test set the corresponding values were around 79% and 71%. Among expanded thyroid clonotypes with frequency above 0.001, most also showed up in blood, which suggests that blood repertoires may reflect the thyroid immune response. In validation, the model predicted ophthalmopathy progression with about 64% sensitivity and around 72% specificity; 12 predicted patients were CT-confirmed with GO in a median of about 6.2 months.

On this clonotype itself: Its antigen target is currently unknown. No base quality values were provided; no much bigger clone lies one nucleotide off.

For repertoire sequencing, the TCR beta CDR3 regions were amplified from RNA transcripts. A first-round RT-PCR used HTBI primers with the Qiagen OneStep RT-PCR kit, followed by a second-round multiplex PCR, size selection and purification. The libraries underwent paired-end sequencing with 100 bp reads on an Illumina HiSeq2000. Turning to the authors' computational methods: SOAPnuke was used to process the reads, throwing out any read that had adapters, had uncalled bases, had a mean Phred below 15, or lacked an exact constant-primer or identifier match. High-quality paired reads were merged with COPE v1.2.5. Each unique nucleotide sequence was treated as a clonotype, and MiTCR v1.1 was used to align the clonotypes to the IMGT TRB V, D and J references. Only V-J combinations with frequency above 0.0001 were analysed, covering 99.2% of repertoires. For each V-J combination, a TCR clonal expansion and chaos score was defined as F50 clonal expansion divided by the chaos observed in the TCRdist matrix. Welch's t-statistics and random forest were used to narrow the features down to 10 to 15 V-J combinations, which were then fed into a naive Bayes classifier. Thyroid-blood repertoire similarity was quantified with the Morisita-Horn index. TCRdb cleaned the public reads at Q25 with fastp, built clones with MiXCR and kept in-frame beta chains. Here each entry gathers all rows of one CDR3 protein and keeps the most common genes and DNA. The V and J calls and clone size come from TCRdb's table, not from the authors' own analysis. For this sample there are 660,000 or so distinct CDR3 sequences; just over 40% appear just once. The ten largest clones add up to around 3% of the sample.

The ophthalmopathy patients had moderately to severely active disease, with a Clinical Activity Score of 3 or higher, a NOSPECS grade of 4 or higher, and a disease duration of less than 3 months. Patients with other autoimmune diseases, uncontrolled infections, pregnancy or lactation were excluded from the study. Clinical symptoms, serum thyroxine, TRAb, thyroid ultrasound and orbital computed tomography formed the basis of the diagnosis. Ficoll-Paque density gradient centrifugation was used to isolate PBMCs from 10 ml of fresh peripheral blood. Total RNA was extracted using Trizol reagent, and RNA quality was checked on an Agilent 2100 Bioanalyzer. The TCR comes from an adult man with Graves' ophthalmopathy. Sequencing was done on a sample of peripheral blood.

The DNA is TGTGCCACCGAGAACGGGGGCGGAAACTCTGGAAACACCATATATTTT. This codes for CATENGGGNSGNTIYF. Recombination joined TRBV15 with TRBJ1-3; a tentative D match to TRBD1 spans 6 bases. Taken from the germline V gene (reference sequence), the CDR1 and CDR2 loops are LNHNV and YYDKDF. Spanning cysteine to phenylalanine, the CDR3 consists of 16 amino acids. CDR3 DNA is the only sequence kept; it has 48 bases, read in frame from the first base. V is clipped by 8 bases and J by 0 bases, and the sequence between their germline boundaries is 17 bases long.